The present T cell receptor (beta chain) was sequenced within a study of vaccination and CD4 T cells after COVID-19. Whole-study context: Convalescent patients were SARS-CoV-2 positive by nasal swab PCR; fewer than 10 mild, one severe. Six males and four females, two Hispanic, made up the convalescents. Culture controls were given either a CEFX pool, an HIV-1 Nef pool, or no peptide.

The table lists this clonotype with a few counts. Its antigen is not identified. The Oncomine TCR Beta short-read assay sequenced DNA from cultured CD4+ T cells. TCRdb analysed the PCR reads with MiXCR anew, one entry per CDR3 protein. This table has about 15,000 distinct CDR3 sequences, around 73% appearing once. The treatment: roughly 11-day PBMC culture with coronavirus spike peptide pools or control peptides (ViraFEST assay). TCRs were sequenced by ViraFEST after antigen-specific T cells had been expanded with peptide pools. Trimming stripped 0 bases from V and 8 bases from J, with 2 bases between. The CDR3 runs to 12 residues. Germline CDR1 LNHNV, CDR2 YYDKDF (reference sequence).

This receptor was taken from a human donor who had recovered from COVID-19. Sequencing was done on a sample of CD4+ T cells from blood, cultured in vitro. The chain links TRBV15 to TRBJ1-6; unclear D gene. CDR3 nucleotides: TGTGCCACCAGCAGAGACCATTCACCCCTCCACTTT. Translation: CATSRDHSPLHF.